Listed below are T cell receptor beta chains from one sample, sequenced in a study of blood T cell repertoires in COVID-19. Repertoires were generated with immunoSEQ multiplex PCR, while TCRdb's copy carries only in-frame clones and drops some. The table includes approximately 200,000 clones, roughly 82% detected once. Sequencing was performed on PBMCs or T cells enriched from blood (not recorded which). The origin of the receptors is a man aged 35 to 55 who had recovered from COVID-19. Both conserved end residues are part of each CDR3. The order of the fields is V gene, CDR3 length, clone size, D gene, J gene, CDR3 protein, CDR3 DNA. The D gene is left open where the match is weak. A clone size is listed for some rows: how often the clone was seen (once, few, many), or a class if it is expanded.

TRBV7-2,17,-,TRBD2,TRBJ2-1,CASSQGPWTSGKNEQFF,TGTGCCAGCAGCCAAGGACCATGGACTAGCGGGAAGAATGAGCAGTTCTTC
TRBV7-2,11,-,-,TRBJ2-3,CASSSVQTQYF,TGTGCCAGCAGCTCCGTACAAACGCAGTATTTT
TRBV16,19,-,-,TRBJ1-5,CASSPGRMDTPYGNQPQHF,TGTGCCAGCAGTCCAGGCCGGATGGATACCCCTTATGGCAATCAGCCCCAGCATTTT
TRBV9,15,-,TRBD1,TRBJ2-5,CASSVGQGAGWTQYF,TGTGCCAGCAGCGTGGGACAGGGGGCCGGATGGACCCAGTACTTC
TRBV7-9,12,-,-,TRBJ1-3,CASSLSENTIYF,TGTGCCAGCAGCTTGTCGGAGAACACCATATATTTT
TRBV5-4,15,few,TRBD1,TRBJ1-4,CASSPGGTGGEKLFF,TGTGCCAGCAGCCCCGGAGGGACAGGCGGCGAAAAACTGTTTTTT
TRBV19,15,few,TRBD1,TRBJ2-6,CASTRDSSGANVLTF,TGTGCCAGTACAAGGGACAGCTCTGGGGCCAACGTCCTGACTTTC
TRBV30,14,few,TRBD2,TRBJ2-1,CASASGRAVDEQFF,TGTGCCTCTGCTAGCGGGAGGGCCGTGGATGAGCAGTTCTTC
TRBV7-8,15,-,-,TRBJ1-5,CASSLVVSGFQPQHF,TGTGCCAGCAGCTTAGTGGTGTCAGGGTTTCAGCCCCAGCATTTT
TRBV9,13,-,-,TRBJ1-3,CASSVSGGNTIYF,TGTGCCAGCAGCGTAAGTGGCGGAAACACCATATATTTT
TRBV6-1,13,-,-,TRBJ1-2,CASSETGFYGYTF,TGTGCCAGCAGTGAAACAGGGTTTTATGGCTACACCTTC
TRBV12-5,14,-,-,TRBJ2-2,CASGFNRNTGELFF,TGTGCTAGTGGTTTTAACAGGAACACCGGGGAGCTGTTTTTT
TRBV24-1,14,-,TRBD1,TRBJ2-1,CATSDPGQGNEQFF,TGTGCCACCAGTGATCCGGGACAGGGAAATGAGCAGTTCTTC
TRBV14,16,-,TRBD1,TRBJ1-1,CASSQRMGTENTEAFF,TGTGCCAGCAGCCAGAGAATGGGGACAGAGAACACTGAAGCTTTCTTT
TRBV5-1,14,once,TRBD2,TRBJ2-3,CASSLLAGADTQYF,TGCGCCAGCAGCCTGCTAGCGGGGGCGGATACGCAGTATTTT
TRBV5-1,15,-,TRBD1,TRBJ2-5,CASSLIVTGEETQYF,TGCGCCAGCAGCTTAATAGTAACAGGGGAAGAGACCCAGTACTTC
TRBV25-1,15,-,TRBD2,TRBJ2-3,CASTVRLAGGDTQYF,TGTGCCAGCACCGTCAGACTAGCGGGAGGGGATACGCAGTATTTT
TRBV6-4,15,-,-,TRBJ2-4,CASSEWWLAKNIQYF,TGTGCCAGCAGTGAATGGTGGCTAGCCAAAAACATTCAGTACTTC
TRBV15,15,-,TRBD1,TRBJ2-5,CATSRDRGEPETQYF,TGTGCCACCAGCAGGGACAGGGGCGAGCCGGAGACCCAGTACTTC
TRBV9,16,-,-,TRBJ2-7,CASSAAPSASSYEQYF,TGTGCCAGCAGCGCGGCCCCTAGCGCAAGCTCCTACGAGCAGTACTTC
TRBV7-2,15,-,TRBD1,TRBJ1-2,CASSFNGQGPYGYTF,TGTGCCAGCAGCTTCAACGGACAGGGCCCCTATGGCTACACCTTC
TRBV7-9,14,-,TRBD1,TRBJ2-5,CASSRQGTQETQYF,TGTGCCAGCAGCCGACAGGGGACGCAAGAGACCCAGTACTTC
TRBV18,15,-,TRBD1,TRBJ1-5,CASSPRGQGNQPQHF,TGTGCCAGCTCACCTCGGGGACAGGGGAATCAGCCCCAGCATTTT
TRBV19,16,few,TRBD2,TRBJ2-1,CASSIRREDPYNEQFF,TGTGCCAGTAGTATTCGGCGGGAGGACCCCTACAATGAGCAGTTCTTC
TRBV6-5,16,-,TRBD2,TRBJ2-2,CASSYSVAGDTGELFF,TGTGCCAGCAGTTACTCGGTTGCGGGAGACACCGGGGAGCTGTTTTTT
TRBV5-1,15,-,TRBD2,TRBJ2-1,CASSFSGSSYNEQFF,TGCGCCAGCAGCTTTAGCGGGAGTTCCTACAATGAGCAGTTCTTC
TRBV6-5,14,-,TRBD2,TRBJ2-7,CASSSGLAGGEQYF,TGTGCCAGCAGTTCGGGACTAGCGGGAGGCGAGCAGTACTTC
TRBV3-1/TRBV3-2,14,once,TRBD2,TRBJ2-1,CASSPGLAGVGQFF,TGTGCCAGCAGCCCGGGACTAGCGGGAGTAGGGCAGTTCTTC
TRBV25-1,15,-,TRBD1,TRBJ1-2,CASSEGGQGYDGYTF,TGTGCCAGCAGTGAGGGGGGACAGGGGTATGATGGCTACACCTTC
TRBV5-1,17,-,TRBD2,TRBJ2-3,CASSLLPSGSPRDTQYF,TGCGCCAGCAGCTTGCTGCCTAGCGGGAGTCCTAGGGATACGCAGTATTTT
TRBV7-2,14,-,-,TRBJ1-4,CASSRGQSNEKLFF,TGTGCCAGCAGCCGCGGACAGTCTAATGAAAAACTGTTTTTT
TRBV28,17,once,TRBD1,TRBJ1-6,CASSSLGPGQGGSPLHF,TGTGCCAGCAGTTCTTTAGGGCCGGGACAGGGAGGTTCACCCCTCCACTTT
TRBV5-1,13,-,-,TRBJ1-2,CASAGGINYGYTF,TGCGCCAGCGCGGGGGGAATTAACTATGGCTACACCTTC
TRBV19,13,-,TRBD1,TRBJ1-5,CASKRQGDQPQHF,TGTGCCAGTAAAAGACAGGGGGATCAGCCCCAGCATTTT
TRBV14,13,-,-,TRBJ2-2,CASSYDRTGELFF,TGTGCCAGCAGCTACGACAGAACCGGGGAGCTGTTTTTT
TRBV30,14,few,TRBD1,TRBJ1-6,CAWSSGTVNSPLHF,TGTGCCTGGAGTTCCGGGACAGTCAATTCACCCCTCCACTTT
TRBV5-4,14,-,-,TRBJ1-3,CASSSQGSGNTIYF,TGTGCCAGCAGCTCCCAGGGGTCTGGAAACACCATATATTTT
TRBV7-2,14,-,TRBD2,TRBJ2-3,CASSLAGGVDTQYF,TGTGCCAGCAGCTTAGCGGGAGGGGTAGATACGCAGTATTTT
TRBV5-1,14,-,-,TRBJ1-1,CASSPGLGNTEAFF,TGCGCCAGCAGCCCGGGTCTGGGGAACACTGAAGCTTTCTTT
TRBV7-9,15,-,TRBD2,TRBJ2-1,CASSRLAGPYNEQFF,TGTGCCAGCAGCAGACTAGCGGGTCCATACAATGAGCAGTTCTTC
TRBV5-1,18,-,TRBD1,TRBJ1-2,CASSRRQRSGTVNYGYTF,TGCGCCAGCAGCCGGAGGCAGCGTTCCGGGACAGTCAACTATGGCTACACCTTC
TRBV18,15,-,-,TRBJ2-7,CASSPITATSYEQYF,TGTGCCAGCTCACCAATAACTGCCACCTCCTACGAGCAGTACTTC
TRBV4-3,18,-,TRBD1,TRBJ1-1,CASSQGRASSGQGPEAFF,TGCGCCAGCAGCCAAGGTCGGGCCTCCTCGGGACAGGGCCCTGAAGCTTTCTTT
TRBV9,14,-,TRBD1,TRBJ1-6,CASSADRGNSPLHF,TGTGCCAGCAGCGCGGACAGGGGAAATTCACCCCTCCACTTT
TRBV13,18,-,TRBD2,TRBJ2-1,CASRGMGGSLDSYNEQFF,TGTGCCAGCAGGGGAATGGGCGGGAGCTTAGACTCCTACAATGAGCAGTTCTTC
TRBV9,13,-,-,TRBJ1-1,CASKKNSSTEAFF,TGTGCCAGCAAAAAAAACAGTTCCACTGAAGCTTTCTTT
TRBV7-9,13,-,-,TRBJ1-2,CASSSQSSYGYTF,TGTGCCAGCAGCTCACAGAGTTCCTATGGCTACACCTTC
TRBV10-3,15,-,TRBD1,TRBJ1-2,CAIRSNRGTRIGYTF,TGTGCCATCAGGAGTAACAGGGGAACGCGGATCGGCTACACCTTC
TRBV14,14,-,TRBD1,TRBJ1-5,CASSPTGGNQPQHF,TGTGCCAGCAGCCCAACAGGGGGCAATCAGCCCCAGCATTTT
TRBV7-9,15,-,-,TRBJ1-5,CASRPIRGSNQPQHF,TGTGCCAGCAGGCCTATAAGGGGGAGCAATCAGCCCCAGCATTTT
TRBV28,15,-,TRBD1,TRBJ2-7,CASSLSGQGTYEQYF,TGTGCCAGCAGTTTATCGGGACAGGGCACCTACGAGCAGTACTTC
TRBV6-5,14,-,-,TRBJ2-3,CASSYSVQADTQYF,TGTGCCAGCAGTTACTCAGTCCAGGCGGATACGCAGTATTTT
TRBV10-1,13,-,-,TRBJ2-1,CASSGPGSDEQFF,TGCGCCAGCAGTGGCCCAGGGTCCGATGAGCAGTTCTTC
TRBV5-1,14,few,-,TRBJ1-2,CASGLDSPNYGYTF,TGCGCCAGCGGATTGGACAGCCCTAACTATGGCTACACCTTC
TRBV6-5,14,-,-,TRBJ2-7,CASSFQGTNYEQYF,TGTGCCAGCAGTTTTCAGGGGACGAACTACGAGCAGTACTTC
TRBV7-2,16,-,-,TRBJ1-6,CASSLTVLEDNSPLHF,TGTGCCAGCAGCTTAACGGTCTTAGAAGATAATTCACCCCTCCACTTT
TRBV27,14,once,-,TRBJ2-1,CASSLPAASNEQFF,TGTGCCAGCAGTCTCCCGGCGGCGAGCAATGAGCAGTTCTTC
TRBV30,15,-,TRBD1,TRBJ2-2,CACNSQGVGTGELFF,TGTGCCTGCAACTCCCAGGGGGTCGGCACCGGGGAGCTGTTTTTT
TRBV28,14,-,-,TRBJ2-7,CASSSFADVDEQYF,TGTGCCAGCAGTTCTTTTGCAGATGTGGACGAGCAGTACTTC
TRBV2,15,-,TRBD1,TRBJ1-5,CASSEWTGRDQPQHF,TGTGCCAGCAGTGAATGGACAGGGCGTGATCAGCCCCAGCATTTT